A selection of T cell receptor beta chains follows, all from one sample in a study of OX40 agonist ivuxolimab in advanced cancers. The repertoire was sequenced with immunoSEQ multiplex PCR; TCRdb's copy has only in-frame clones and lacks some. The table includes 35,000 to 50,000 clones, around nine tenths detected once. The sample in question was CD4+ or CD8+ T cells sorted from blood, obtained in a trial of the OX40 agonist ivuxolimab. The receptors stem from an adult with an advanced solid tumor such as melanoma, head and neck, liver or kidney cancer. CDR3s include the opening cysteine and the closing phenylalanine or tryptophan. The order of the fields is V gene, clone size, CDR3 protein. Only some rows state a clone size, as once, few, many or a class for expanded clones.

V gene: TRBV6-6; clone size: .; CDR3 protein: CASSITGQAEAFF
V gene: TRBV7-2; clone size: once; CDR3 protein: CASSLAQGIVGYGYTF
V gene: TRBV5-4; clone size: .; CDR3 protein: CASSLRGQATEAFF
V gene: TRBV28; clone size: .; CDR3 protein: CASSYEQVAKNIQYF
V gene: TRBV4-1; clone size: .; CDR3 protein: CASSHRRIGSGNTIYF
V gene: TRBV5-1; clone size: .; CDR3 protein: CASSWGTRRDTEAFF
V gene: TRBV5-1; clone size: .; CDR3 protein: CASSHQTDSWYGDYGYTF
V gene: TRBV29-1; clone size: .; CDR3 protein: CSVGGLRGVSYEQYF
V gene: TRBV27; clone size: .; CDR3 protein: CASSPDRGAFGEQYF
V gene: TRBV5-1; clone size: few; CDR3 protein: CASSSQGNTGELFF
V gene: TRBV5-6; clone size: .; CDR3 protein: CASSFGRNTEAFF
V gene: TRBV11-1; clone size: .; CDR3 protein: CASSPFGRGGYEQYF
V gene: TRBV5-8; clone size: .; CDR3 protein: CASSFRPGNTIYF
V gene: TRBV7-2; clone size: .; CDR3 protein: CASSLYGGRSGSDTQYF
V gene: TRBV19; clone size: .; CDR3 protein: CASSPFRDTIYF
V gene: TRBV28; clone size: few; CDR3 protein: CASSFNTEAFF
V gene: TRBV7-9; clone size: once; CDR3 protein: CASSLTGGVRQPQHF
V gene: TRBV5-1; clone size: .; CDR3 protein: CASSLAEGPNTGELFF
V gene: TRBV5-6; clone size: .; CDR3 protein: CASSLGGTGVWGELFF
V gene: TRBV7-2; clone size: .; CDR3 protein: CASSLAEGVVQPQHF
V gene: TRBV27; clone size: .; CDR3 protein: CASRGTGSYPYGYTF
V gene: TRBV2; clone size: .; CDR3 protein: CASSVVRGDTDTQYF
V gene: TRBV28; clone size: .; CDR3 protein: CASSSHPRVTQETQYF
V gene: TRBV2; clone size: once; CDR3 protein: CASRHRDRSYEQYF
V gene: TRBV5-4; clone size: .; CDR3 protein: CASSLAAGGPYEQYF
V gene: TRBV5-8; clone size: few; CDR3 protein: CASSLGAFSYNEQFF
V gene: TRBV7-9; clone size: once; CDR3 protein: CASSFRGREGRDTQYF
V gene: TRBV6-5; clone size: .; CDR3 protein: CASSRAGQDNQPQHF
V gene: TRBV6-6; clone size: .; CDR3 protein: CASSYPGQGFGEAFF
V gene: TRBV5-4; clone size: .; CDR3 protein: CASSQGQLNTEAFF
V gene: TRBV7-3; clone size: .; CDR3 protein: CASSPRAGGPYEQYF
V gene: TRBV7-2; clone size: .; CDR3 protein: CASSPGPLSSYEQYF
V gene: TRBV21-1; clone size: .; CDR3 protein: CASRRTSGNLYEQYF
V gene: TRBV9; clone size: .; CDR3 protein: CASSVRQGPSSGNTIYF
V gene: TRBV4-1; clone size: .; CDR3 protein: CASSQGFSGRYTQYF
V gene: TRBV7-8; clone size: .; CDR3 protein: CASSQSDRVTEAFF
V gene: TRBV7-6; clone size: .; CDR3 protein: CASTLRGGTDTQYF
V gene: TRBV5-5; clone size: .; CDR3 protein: CASSSPWDGGGYTF
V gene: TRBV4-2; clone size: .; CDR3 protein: CASSQVGRNSPLHF
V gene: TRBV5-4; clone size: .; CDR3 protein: CASSRAAGLEQYF
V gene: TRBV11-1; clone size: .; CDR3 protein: CASSLYQDTEAFF
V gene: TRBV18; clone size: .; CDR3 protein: CASSPRSPRYEQYF
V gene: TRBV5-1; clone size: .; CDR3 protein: CASSQRTGVFYGYTF